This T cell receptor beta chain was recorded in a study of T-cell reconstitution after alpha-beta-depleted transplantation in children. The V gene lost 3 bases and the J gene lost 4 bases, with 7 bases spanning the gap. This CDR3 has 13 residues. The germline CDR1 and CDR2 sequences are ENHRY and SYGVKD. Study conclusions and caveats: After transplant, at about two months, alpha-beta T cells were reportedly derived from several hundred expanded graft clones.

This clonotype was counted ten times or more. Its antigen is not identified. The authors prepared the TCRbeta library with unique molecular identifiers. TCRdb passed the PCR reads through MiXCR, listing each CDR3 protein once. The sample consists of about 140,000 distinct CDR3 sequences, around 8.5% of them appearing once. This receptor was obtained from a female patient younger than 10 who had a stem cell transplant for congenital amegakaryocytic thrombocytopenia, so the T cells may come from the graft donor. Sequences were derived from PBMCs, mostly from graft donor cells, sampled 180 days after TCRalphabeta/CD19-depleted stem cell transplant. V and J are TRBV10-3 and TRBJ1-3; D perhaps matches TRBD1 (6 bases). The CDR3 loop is CAISDRGGNTIYF. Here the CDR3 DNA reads TGTGCCATCAGTGACAGGGGCGGAAACACCATATATTTT.